This T cell receptor (beta chain) was profiled in a study of CD8 T cells in ankylosing spondylitis. This CDR3 is built from 12 residues. Germline V gene lookup returns CDR1 SQVTM and CDR2 ANQGSEA. In TCRdb, the 5' RACE reads were re-called with MiXCR into one record per CDR3 protein. The data hold some 90,000 distinct CDR3 sequences, with around 30% observed a single time. The V and J genes are TRBV29-1 and TRBJ2-5; weak D call: TRBD1 (5 bases). Sequencing was done on a sample of blood, either unsorted or a sorted T cell fraction (not recorded which). The clonotype comes from a male donor with ankylosing spondylitis or in good health (not recorded which). For the CDR3, the DNA is TGCAGTGGGGCTACGTACCAAGAGACCCAGTACTTC. This encodes CSGATYQETQYF.